This TCR beta chain was profiled in a study of T cells after yellow fever vaccination (dated by TCRdb to the late 2010s). A note on the overall study: The SMART-Seq v4 Ultra Low Input RNA kit was used to prepare libraries from fractions with low cell numbers. To track T-cell clones before and after primary and booster YFV17D yellow fever vaccination, bulk TCR alpha and beta repertoires were sequenced longitudinally. Two healthy male donors, one aged 18 to 30 and one aged 30 to 40 years, were included in the cohort. Bulk PBMC replicates and cell subsets were isolated from blood drawn at multiple timepoints before and after both primary and secondary immunization.

Sample treatment or condition, as interpreted from the label and publication: live attenuated yellow fever vaccine strain. A standard Ficoll-Paque protocol was used to isolate PBMCs from peripheral blood. CD4 and CD8 T-cell fractions were isolated with Dynabeads CD4 and CD8 positive selection kits. TriZol was used to extract RNA from bulk PBMCs, from CD4 and CD8 fractions, and from dextramer-positive and dextramer-negative fractions. Study-wide findings and limitations: Compared with the primary T-cell response, the secondary T-cell response was weaker but faster, peaking on day 5 rather than day 15. FACS-sorted repertoires could contain abundant contaminating clonotypes from the bulk population, so computational filtering was required. After the booster, most of the clones that had expanded following primary vaccination were detected again (around 97% of CD4 and around 90% of CD8), which suggests that memory was broadly maintained. A small share of clonotypes occurred in both CD4 and CD8 compartments, likely arising from convergent recombination. Because only two donors were included in the study, the extent to which the findings can be generalized is limited.

Synthesis of TCR cDNA relied on 5'RACE template switching, a step that introduced a universal primer site along with unique molecular identifiers. Priming of cDNA synthesis was performed from both the TCR alpha and TCR beta constant segments. Library amplification involved two PCR steps, and the second step added sample barcodes and sequencing adapters. Libraries were sequenced on Illumina HiSeq 2500 (2x100 bp) or NovaSeq (2x150 bp). The original methods were these. Demultiplexing of reads and collapsing into UMI consensus sequences were performed with MIGEC, and V(D)J alignment was carried out with MiXCR. Clonotypes responding to the vaccine were identified with edgeR on replicate PBMC samples, with the criteria of FDR below 0.01 and a log2 fold change above 5 up to day 15. Each bulk clonotype was labeled CD4 or CD8 based on which sequenced repertoire, CD4 or CD8, contained the clonotype at higher abundance. TCRdb's own reprocessing of the public reads used fastp at Q25 and MiXCR and kept productive beta chains. CDR3 protein duplicates are merged, each entry listing the most common genes and DNA. These V and J calls rely on TCRdb rather than the paper's analysis. A total of about 230,000 distinct CDR3 sequences appear in this sample, about 7% of them only once. The top ten clonotypes cover more than 1% of the sample.

Only a few counts were recorded for this clonotype. Its antigen is still unknown. No much larger clone exists at a distance of one base, and base qualities are not known. The specimen comprised CD4+ T cells sorted from PBMCs, sampled on the day of the yellow fever booster vaccination. The receptor was isolated from a man aged 30-40 years who received the YFV17D yellow fever vaccine.

Here the CDR3 is given as CSVQTVGQPQHF. DNA sequence: TGCAGCGTCCAGACCGTAGGTCAGCCCCAGCATTTT. Here the chain combines TRBV29-1 and TRBJ1-5, with the D segment identity uncertain. Trimming takes 6 bases from V and 6 bases from J, and the germline ends sit 12 bases apart. Per the germline V gene, SQVTM is the CDR1 and ANQGSEA is the CDR2. From its cysteine to its phenylalanine, the CDR3 spans 12 amino acids. Only the CDR3 portion is preserved as DNA: 36 bases, with reading frame beginning at the first base.